The rows below give T cell receptor beta chains drawn from one sample of a study of blood T cell repertoires in COVID-19. Only in-frame clones appear in the TCRdb table, and some are missing; sequencing was by immunoSEQ multiplex PCR. The table lists about 130,000 clones, roughly 72% of them singletons. The material sequenced was peripheral blood. Every receptor here comes from a human donor in a cohort sampled during active COVID-19. Both conserved end residues are part of each CDR3. The order of the fields is CDR3 DNA, CDR3 protein, J gene, D gene, clone size, V gene. A D gene is named only where the DNA matches it firmly. The listing skips clone size in some rows; elsewhere it reads once, few, many or a size class.

CDR3nt: TGTGCCAGCAGCTTGGACACTAACTATGGCTACACCTTC; CDR3aa: CASSLDTNYGYTF; j_gene: TRBJ1-2; d_gene: -; abundance: once; v_gene: TRBV5-8
CDR3nt: TGTGCCAGTAGTATGAAGTCTCTGGGCGGGGGGACGCGAGATACGCAGTATTTT; CDR3aa: CASSMKSLGGGTRDTQYF; j_gene: TRBJ2-3; d_gene: TRBD2; abundance: -; v_gene: TRBV19
CDR3nt: TGTGCCAGCAGCAAAGGCAGGGACATGAACACTGAAGCTTTCTTT; CDR3aa: CASSKGRDMNTEAFF; j_gene: TRBJ1-1; d_gene: -; abundance: -; v_gene: TRBV21-1
CDR3nt: TGTGCCAGCAGGATCTCAACAGGGGGTTTTCAGCCCCAGCATTTT; CDR3aa: CASRISTGGFQPQHF; j_gene: TRBJ1-5; d_gene: TRBD1; abundance: few; v_gene: TRBV27
CDR3nt: TGTGCCAGCAGACTACTGGCCTCTGGGGCCAACGTCCTGACTTTC; CDR3aa: CASRLLASGANVLTF; j_gene: TRBJ2-6; d_gene: -; abundance: -; v_gene: TRBV2
CDR3nt: TGTGCCAGCTTCAGACAGGGGGCGGCTAACTATGGCTACACCTTC; CDR3aa: CASFRQGAANYGYTF; j_gene: TRBJ1-2; d_gene: TRBD1; abundance: -; v_gene: TRBV3-1/TRBV3-2
CDR3nt: TGTGCCAGCAAACCGAGCGGGGGGGCTGTCGGGGAGCTGTTTTTT; CDR3aa: CASKPSGGAVGELFF; j_gene: TRBJ2-2; d_gene: TRBD2; abundance: -; v_gene: TRBV6-5
CDR3nt: TGTGCCAGCAGTTACCAAGCGGGGGGGGCCATCAATGAGCAGTTCTTC; CDR3aa: CASSYQAGGAINEQFF; j_gene: TRBJ2-1; d_gene: TRBD2; abundance: -; v_gene: TRBV6-5
CDR3nt: TGTGCCAGCAGCCCGTCAGACAGGGTTGGAGAGACCCAGTACTTC; CDR3aa: CASSPSDRVGETQYF; j_gene: TRBJ2-5; d_gene: TRBD1; abundance: -; v_gene: TRBV5-6
CDR3nt: TGTGCCACCAGGGGACAGGGGGGAAAGAAGGGAAGCTACACCTTC; CDR3aa: CATRGQGGKKGSYTF; j_gene: TRBJ1-2; d_gene: TRBD1; abundance: -; v_gene: TRBV24-1
CDR3nt: TGTGCCACCAGTGATGGGACAGCGAAAGAGACCCAGTACTTC; CDR3aa: CATSDGTAKETQYF; j_gene: TRBJ2-5; d_gene: TRBD1; abundance: -; v_gene: TRBV24-1
CDR3nt: TGTGCCAGCAGTCTTCGACCCTCTAGCGGGGGCCCTCGGGACAATGAGCAGTTCTTC; CDR3aa: CASSLRPSSGGPRDNEQFF; j_gene: TRBJ2-1; d_gene: TRBD2; abundance: -; v_gene: TRBV6-2/TRBV6-3
CDR3nt: TGTGCCAGCAGCCTCCACAAGGGGAGCGGGGGGGCAGATGAGCAGTACTTC; CDR3aa: CASSLHKGSGGADEQYF; j_gene: TRBJ2-7; d_gene: TRBD2; abundance: -; v_gene: TRBV7-2
CDR3nt: TGTGCCAGCAGCTCGGGACTAGCGGGGGGGCTCGGATTAGATACGCAGTATTTT; CDR3aa: CASSSGLAGGLGLDTQYF; j_gene: TRBJ2-3; d_gene: TRBD2; abundance: once; v_gene: TRBV5-8
CDR3nt: TGCGCCAGCAGCGAAAGCGTAGCGGGGGGGGTAGAGACCCAGTACTTC; CDR3aa: CASSESVAGGVETQYF; j_gene: TRBJ2-5; d_gene: TRBD2; abundance: -; v_gene: TRBV5-1
CDR3nt: TGTGCCAGCAGCTTCAGGACAGGGGAGGCTTCACCCCTCCACTTT; CDR3aa: CASSFRTGEASPLHF; j_gene: TRBJ1-6; d_gene: TRBD1; abundance: -; v_gene: TRBV7-8
CDR3nt: TGTGCCAGCAGCATAAGACAGGGGGCGAGGAATTCACCCCTCCACTTT; CDR3aa: CASSIRQGARNSPLHF; j_gene: TRBJ1-6; d_gene: TRBD1; abundance: -; v_gene: TRBV5-4
CDR3nt: TGTGCCAGCAGTACGGGAGGAAACACCATATATTTT; CDR3aa: CASSTGGNTIYF; j_gene: TRBJ1-3; d_gene: -; abundance: few; v_gene: TRBV7-8
CDR3nt: TGTGCCAGCAGCTTCGGGACAGGGGGCACCGGGGAGCTGTTTTTT; CDR3aa: CASSFGTGGTGELFF; j_gene: TRBJ2-2; d_gene: TRBD1; abundance: few; v_gene: TRBV7-9
CDR3nt: TGTGCCAGCAGCTTAGATTCAGGACAGGGCTATGGCTACACCTTC; CDR3aa: CASSLDSGQGYGYTF; j_gene: TRBJ1-2; d_gene: TRBD1; abundance: -; v_gene: TRBV11-2
CDR3nt: TGTGCCAGCAGCCTATTAGGGACTAGATTCACAGATACGCAGTATTTT; CDR3aa: CASSLLGTRFTDTQYF; j_gene: TRBJ2-3; d_gene: TRBD2; abundance: -; v_gene: TRBV5-6
CDR3nt: TGTGCCAGCTCGCTACAAAACAGGGGCGCTCTGAATGAGCAGTTCTTC; CDR3aa: CASSLQNRGALNEQFF; j_gene: TRBJ2-1; d_gene: TRBD1; abundance: -; v_gene: TRBV18
CDR3nt: TGTGCCAGCTTAGCGCCGATATCCTACGAGCAGTACTTC; CDR3aa: CASLAPISYEQYF; j_gene: TRBJ2-7; d_gene: -; abundance: once; v_gene: TRBV6-5
CDR3nt: TGTGCCAGCAGTTTAGGACAGAACTATGGCTACACCTTC; CDR3aa: CASSLGQNYGYTF; j_gene: TRBJ1-2; d_gene: -; abundance: -; v_gene: TRBV12-3/TRBV12-4
CDR3nt: TGTGCCAGCAGTTTGCCAGGTTGGCACTATGGCTACACCTTC; CDR3aa: CASSLPGWHYGYTF; j_gene: TRBJ1-2; d_gene: -; abundance: once; v_gene: TRBV28
CDR3nt: TGTGCCTGGAGCCCAGTTGGGGGCGCGAATCAGCCCCAGCATTTT; CDR3aa: CAWSPVGGANQPQHF; j_gene: TRBJ1-5; d_gene: -; abundance: -; v_gene: TRBV30
CDR3nt: TGCGCCAGCAGCTTGGTTGGAGGGGGCTCAGAGACTGAAGCTTTCTTT; CDR3aa: CASSLVGGGSETEAFF; j_gene: TRBJ1-1; d_gene: TRBD1; abundance: -; v_gene: TRBV5-1
CDR3nt: TGTGCCAGCAGTTCGACAGGGGGTTTGCCGAACACTGAAGCTTTCTTT; CDR3aa: CASSSTGGLPNTEAFF; j_gene: TRBJ1-1; d_gene: TRBD1; abundance: -; v_gene: TRBV28
CDR3nt: TGTGCCAGCAGTTCGCAGGCCTCTGGGGCCAACGTCCTGACTTTC; CDR3aa: CASSSQASGANVLTF; j_gene: TRBJ2-6; d_gene: -; abundance: -; v_gene: TRBV7-3
CDR3nt: TGTGCCAGCAGCCCGACGGACAGCTCCTACGAGCAGTACTTC; CDR3aa: CASSPTDSSYEQYF; j_gene: TRBJ2-7; d_gene: -; abundance: -; v_gene: TRBV5-4
CDR3nt: TGTGCCAGCAGCTTCCTAGCGGGGGGGCGCGGTGAGCAGTTCTTC; CDR3aa: CASSFLAGGRGEQFF; j_gene: TRBJ2-1; d_gene: TRBD2; abundance: few; v_gene: TRBV11-2
CDR3nt: TGTGCCAGTAGCCCCGGTACAGACCCGGGAGTGGATACGCAGTATTTT; CDR3aa: CASSPGTDPGVDTQYF; j_gene: TRBJ2-3; d_gene: -; abundance: -; v_gene: TRBV19
CDR3nt: TGCGCCAGCAGCCAGGAGGGACGGACGACCTACGAGCAGTACTTC; CDR3aa: CASSQEGRTTYEQYF; j_gene: TRBJ2-7; d_gene: -; abundance: few; v_gene: TRBV4-1
CDR3nt: TGTGCCAGCAGTCCTGGAGCGGGGGCCACAGATACGCAGTATTTT; CDR3aa: CASSPGAGATDTQYF; j_gene: TRBJ2-3; d_gene: TRBD2; abundance: -; v_gene: TRBV3-1/TRBV3-2
CDR3nt: TGTGCCAGCAGCTTGGGGGGGCGTAACATTCAGTACTTC; CDR3aa: CASSLGGRNIQYF; j_gene: TRBJ2-4; d_gene: -; abundance: -; v_gene: TRBV5-5
CDR3nt: TGTGCCAGCAGCCAAGATGGCTCTAGCGGGGGGCCTTCCTACGAGCAGTACTTC; CDR3aa: CASSQDGSSGGPSYEQYF; j_gene: TRBJ2-7; d_gene: TRBD2; abundance: -; v_gene: TRBV14
CDR3nt: TGTGCCACCCTTCTAGCGCCGCTGGAACTTGGCACAGATACGCAGTATTTT; CDR3aa: CATLLAPLELGTDTQYF; j_gene: TRBJ2-3; d_gene: -; abundance: -; v_gene: TRBV2
CDR3nt: TGCGCCAGCAGCCCTAGCACAGATACGCAGTATTTT; CDR3aa: CASSPSTDTQYF; j_gene: TRBJ2-3; d_gene: -; abundance: -; v_gene: TRBV5-1
CDR3nt: TGTGCCAGCAGTGGGCTAGCGGGGGGGCCCCCAGATACGCAGTATTTT; CDR3aa: CASSGLAGGPPDTQYF; j_gene: TRBJ2-3; d_gene: TRBD2; abundance: few; v_gene: TRBV9
CDR3nt: TGTGCCAGCACCCCCCGGTGGCAGGGGGTCGGGGAGCTGTTTTTT; CDR3aa: CASTPRWQGVGELFF; j_gene: TRBJ2-2; d_gene: TRBD1; abundance: -; v_gene: TRBV28
CDR3nt: TGCGCCAGCAGCTTGGGAGGGGCGGGGGTTCTCGCCTACGAGCAGTACTTC; CDR3aa: CASSLGGAGVLAYEQYF; j_gene: TRBJ2-7; d_gene: TRBD2; abundance: -; v_gene: TRBV5-1
CDR3nt: TGTGCCAGCAGTGAAGGAGGGGGTCAGAATCAGCCCCAGCATTTT; CDR3aa: CASSEGGGQNQPQHF; j_gene: TRBJ1-5; d_gene: -; abundance: -; v_gene: TRBV6-1
CDR3nt: TGTGCCAGCAGCTTGGGACAGGGGAGTAATGAAAAACTGTTTTTT; CDR3aa: CASSLGQGSNEKLFF; j_gene: TRBJ1-4; d_gene: TRBD1; abundance: -; v_gene: TRBV5-4
CDR3nt: TGCGCCAGCAGCGACCGGGGGAACAATGAGCAGTTCTTC; CDR3aa: CASSDRGNNEQFF; j_gene: TRBJ2-1; d_gene: -; abundance: -; v_gene: TRBV5-1
CDR3nt: TGTGCCAGCAGTTACGGGCGGCGGGGGACCCAGTACTTC; CDR3aa: CASSYGRRGTQYF; j_gene: TRBJ2-5; d_gene: -; abundance: -; v_gene: TRBV6-2/TRBV6-3
CDR3nt: TGTGCCAGCAGCTTGCTAGCGGGGGCCACAGATACGCAGTATTTT; CDR3aa: CASSLLAGATDTQYF; j_gene: TRBJ2-3; d_gene: TRBD2; abundance: -; v_gene: TRBV7-3
CDR3nt: TGTGCCAGCAGCCAAGAGCGCGGCAATGAGCAGTTCTTC; CDR3aa: CASSQERGNEQFF; j_gene: TRBJ2-1; d_gene: -; abundance: -; v_gene: TRBV14
CDR3nt: TGTGCCAGCAGCTTGGGCCAGGGGAAAGCTTTCTTT; CDR3aa: CASSLGQGKAFF; j_gene: TRBJ1-1; d_gene: -; abundance: -; v_gene: TRBV7-8
CDR3nt: TGTGCCAGCAGCTTAGGAGCGAACACTGAAGCTTTCTTT; CDR3aa: CASSLGANTEAFF; j_gene: TRBJ1-1; d_gene: -; abundance: few; v_gene: TRBV7-8
CDR3nt: TGTGCCAGCAGCCAGGGACAGGGTTACTATGGCTACACCTTC; CDR3aa: CASSQGQGYYGYTF; j_gene: TRBJ1-2; d_gene: TRBD1; abundance: -; v_gene: TRBV7-9
CDR3nt: TGTGCCAGCAAAAACTTCTGGGCGGGAGACTCCTACGAGCAGTACTTC; CDR3aa: CASKNFWAGDSYEQYF; j_gene: TRBJ2-7; d_gene: TRBD2; abundance: -; v_gene: TRBV27
CDR3nt: TGTGCCAGCAGCAACCGGGACAGACAGCAAGAGACCCAGTACTTC; CDR3aa: CASSNRDRQQETQYF; j_gene: TRBJ2-5; d_gene: -; abundance: -; v_gene: TRBV21-1
CDR3nt: TGTGCCAGTAGTGTATCGGGACAGCAAGAGACCCAGTACTTC; CDR3aa: CASSVSGQQETQYF; j_gene: TRBJ2-5; d_gene: TRBD1; abundance: -; v_gene: TRBV19
CDR3nt: TGTGCCAGCAGTGAATATGGCGGCTACACCTTC; CDR3aa: CASSEYGGYTF; j_gene: TRBJ1-2; d_gene: -; abundance: -; v_gene: TRBV2
CDR3nt: TGTGCCAGCAGCCCTAGGCGGGGAAGGCGCTCCTACGAGCAGTACTTC; CDR3aa: CASSPRRGRRSYEQYF; j_gene: TRBJ2-7; d_gene: -; abundance: -; v_gene: TRBV28
CDR3nt: TGTGCCACCAGCAGAGCAGTGAACACCGGGGAGCTGTTTTTT; CDR3aa: CATSRAVNTGELFF; j_gene: TRBJ2-2; d_gene: -; abundance: -; v_gene: TRBV15
CDR3nt: TGTGCCAGCAGCTTTAAGTCGGAGGGGCCGGAGACCCAGTACTTC; CDR3aa: CASSFKSEGPETQYF; j_gene: TRBJ2-5; d_gene: -; abundance: -; v_gene: TRBV5-6
CDR3nt: TGTGCCATCAAACCGGGACTAGCTGTGAGTGAGCAGTTCTTC; CDR3aa: CAIKPGLAVSEQFF; j_gene: TRBJ2-1; d_gene: TRBD2; abundance: once; v_gene: TRBV6-5
CDR3nt: TGCGCCAGCAGTGAGGGACAGGGTCGACACTCACCCCTCCACTTT; CDR3aa: CASSEGQGRHSPLHF; j_gene: TRBJ1-6; d_gene: TRBD1; abundance: -; v_gene: TRBV10-2
CDR3nt: TGTGCCAGCAGCCAAGATAGGCGGGGGGATCAGCCCCAGCATTTT; CDR3aa: CASSQDRRGDQPQHF; j_gene: TRBJ1-5; d_gene: -; abundance: -; v_gene: TRBV4-2